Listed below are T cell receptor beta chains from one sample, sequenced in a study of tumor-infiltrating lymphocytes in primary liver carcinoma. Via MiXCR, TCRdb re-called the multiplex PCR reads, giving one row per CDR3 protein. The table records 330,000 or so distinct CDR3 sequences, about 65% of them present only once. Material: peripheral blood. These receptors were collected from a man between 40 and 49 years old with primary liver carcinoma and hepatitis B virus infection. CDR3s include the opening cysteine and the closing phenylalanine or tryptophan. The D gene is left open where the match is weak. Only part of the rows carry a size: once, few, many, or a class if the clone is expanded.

CDR3nt: TGCGCCAGCAGTTCTAGCGGGATTGAATGGAATGAGCAGTTCTTC
CDR3aa: CASSSSGIEWNEQFF
abundance: NA
j_gene: TRBJ2-1
v_gene: TRBV5-1
d_gene: TRBD2
len: 15

CDR3nt: TGCGCCAGCAGCTCTCCATCGCCGGGGACAGGGAAAGGTCAGAGCACTGAAGCTTTCTTT
CDR3aa: CASSSPSPGTGKGQSTEAFF
abundance: NA
j_gene: TRBJ1-1
v_gene: TRBV5-1
d_gene: TRBD1
len: 20

CDR3nt: TGCGCCAGCAGCCAACAACCGGGACAGGGGAGAGAAAAACTGTTTTTT
CDR3aa: CASSQQPGQGREKLFF
abundance: many
j_gene: TRBJ1-4
v_gene: TRBV4-1
d_gene: TRBD1
len: 16

CDR3nt: TGCGCCAGCAGCTTAGTGGGTATCCAGGGATGGCAGTACTTC
CDR3aa: CASSLVGIQGWQYF
abundance: NA
j_gene: TRBJ2-7
v_gene: TRBV11-2
d_gene: NA
len: 14

CDR3nt: TGTGCCAGCAGTTACCTTCCCCTGACAGGGAGGGTAGAGACCCAGTACTTC
CDR3aa: CASSYLPLTGRVETQYF
abundance: NA
j_gene: TRBJ2-5
v_gene: TRBV6-5
d_gene: NA
len: 17

CDR3nt: TGTGCCAGCGGCCTAAACCCGCGACAGTCCTACGAGCAGTACTTC
CDR3aa: CASGLNPRQSYEQYF
abundance: NA
j_gene: TRBJ2-7
v_gene: TRBV11-2
d_gene: NA
len: 15

CDR3nt: TGTGCCAGCAGGCGGGGTCTGATCTACGAGCAGTACTTC
CDR3aa: CASRRGLIYEQYF
abundance: many
j_gene: TRBJ2-7
v_gene: TRBV6-2/TRBV6-3
d_gene: NA
len: 13

CDR3nt: TGTGCCAGCAGCCCCGAGACCGAGGAGACCCAGTACTTC
CDR3aa: CASSPETEETQYF
abundance: NA
j_gene: TRBJ2-5
v_gene: TRBV11-3
d_gene: NA
len: 13

CDR3nt: TGTGTCAGCAGTGGAGGGTTTTACGAGCAGTACTTC
CDR3aa: CVSSGGFYEQYF
abundance: NA
j_gene: TRBJ2-7
v_gene: TRBV6-5
d_gene: NA
len: 12

CDR3nt: TGTGCCAGCAGTGGAAGTAAGGGGGTGCCTAGCGGGAGTTGGGAGCAGTTCTTC
CDR3aa: CASSGSKGVPSGSWEQFF
abundance: NA
j_gene: TRBJ2-1
v_gene: TRBV25-1
d_gene: TRBD2
len: 18

CDR3nt: TGCGCCAGCAGCAGGGATTATTATGGCTACACCTTC
CDR3aa: CASSRDYYGYTF
abundance: few
j_gene: TRBJ1-2
v_gene: TRBV5-1
d_gene: NA
len: 12

CDR3nt: TGCGCCAGCAGCTTGGCGACCGCGGGGCCGGAGACCCAGTACTTC
CDR3aa: CASSLATAGPETQYF
abundance: once
j_gene: TRBJ2-5
v_gene: TRBV5-1
d_gene: NA
len: 15

CDR3nt: TGTGCCAGCGGCCGATCCTCCAGGGGCCTCTCAGATACGCAGTATTTT
CDR3aa: CASGRSSRGLSDTQYF
abundance: NA
j_gene: TRBJ2-3
v_gene: TRBV2
d_gene: NA
len: 16

CDR3nt: TGCACCAGCAGCCAAACACCGGGGGGCTCTGGAAACACCATATATTTT
CDR3aa: CTSSQTPGGSGNTIYF
abundance: once
j_gene: TRBJ1-3
v_gene: TRBV4-1
d_gene: NA
len: 16

CDR3nt: TGTACCAGCATCTTAGGCTTTAGCTCCTACAATGAGCAGTTCTTC
CDR3aa: CTSILGFSSYNEQFF
abundance: NA
j_gene: TRBJ2-1
v_gene: TRBV11-2
d_gene: NA
len: 15

CDR3nt: TGCGCCAGCAGCCTTCATACTAGCGGAAACACCGGTGAGCTGTTTTTT
CDR3aa: CASSLHTSGNTGELFF
abundance: few
j_gene: TRBJ2-2
v_gene: TRBV5-1
d_gene: TRBD2
len: 16

CDR3nt: TGTGCCAGCAGCTCCCTTCGAGGGGGCAATCAGCCCCAGCATTTT
CDR3aa: CASSSLRGGNQPQHF
abundance: many
j_gene: TRBJ1-5
v_gene: TRBV5-8
d_gene: NA
len: 15

CDR3nt: TGTGCCAGCAGCCCCAGTGGACCCGGGAAGCTGTTTTTC
CDR3aa: CASSPSGPGKLFF
abundance: NA
j_gene: TRBJ2-2
v_gene: TRBV11-3
d_gene: NA
len: 13

CDR3nt: TGTGCCAGCGGCTCCTTACATTACGGGCAGTACTTC
CDR3aa: CASGSLHYGQYF
abundance: NA
j_gene: TRBJ2-7
v_gene: TRBV11-2
d_gene: NA
len: 12

CDR3nt: TGTGCCAGTAGCCGACAGGGGGCGAGTGAAAAACTGTTTTTT
CDR3aa: CASSRQGASEKLFF
abundance: NA
j_gene: TRBJ1-4
v_gene: TRBV19
d_gene: TRBD1
len: 14

CDR3nt: TGTGCCAGCAGCCAAAATAGGTTCGGGACTACAGAGTTCTTC
CDR3aa: CASSQNRFGTTEFF
abundance: NA
j_gene: TRBJ2-1
v_gene: TRBV14
d_gene: TRBD2
len: 14

CDR3nt: TGTGCCAGCAGCCCTCGACATGGTGGTGAGACCCAGTACTTC
CDR3aa: CASSPRHGGETQYF
abundance: NA
j_gene: TRBJ2-5
v_gene: TRBV11-2
d_gene: NA
len: 14

CDR3nt: TGTGCCAGCAGTCGGACCCCCGGGGATATCGATGAAAAACTGTTTTTT
CDR3aa: CASSRTPGDIDEKLFF
abundance: many
j_gene: TRBJ1-4
v_gene: TRBV12-3/TRBV12-4
d_gene: NA
len: 16

CDR3nt: TGTGCCAGCAGCTTAGACGGGAGTGTGGCTGAGCAGTTCTTC
CDR3aa: CASSLDGSVAEQFF
abundance: many
j_gene: TRBJ2-1
v_gene: TRBV11-3
d_gene: NA
len: 14

CDR3nt: TGTGCCAGCAGCCAAGAACAAGCAACCGGGACAGGGGCCGCGATTAATGAAAAACTGTTTTTT
CDR3aa: CASSQEQATGTGAAINEKLFF
abundance: few
j_gene: TRBJ1-4
v_gene: TRBV4-2
d_gene: TRBD1
len: 21

CDR3nt: TGTGCCAGCATAGTGGGACAGGGAAACTATGGCTACACCTTC
CDR3aa: CASIVGQGNYGYTF
abundance: NA
j_gene: TRBJ1-2
v_gene: TRBV6-1
d_gene: TRBD1
len: 14